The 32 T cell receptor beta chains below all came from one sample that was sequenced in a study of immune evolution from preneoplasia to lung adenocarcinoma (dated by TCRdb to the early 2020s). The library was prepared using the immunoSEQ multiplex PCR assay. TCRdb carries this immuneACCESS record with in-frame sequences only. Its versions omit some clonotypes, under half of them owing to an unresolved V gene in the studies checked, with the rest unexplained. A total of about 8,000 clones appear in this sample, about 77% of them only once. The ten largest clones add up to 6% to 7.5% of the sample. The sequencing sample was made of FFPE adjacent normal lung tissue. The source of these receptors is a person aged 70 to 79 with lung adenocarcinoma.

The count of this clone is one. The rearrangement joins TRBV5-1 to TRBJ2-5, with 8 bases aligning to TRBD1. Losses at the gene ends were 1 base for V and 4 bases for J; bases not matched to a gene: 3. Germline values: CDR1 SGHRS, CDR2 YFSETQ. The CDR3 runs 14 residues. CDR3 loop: CASSLTGQGETQYF. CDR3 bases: TGCGCCAGCAGCTTGACCGGACAGGGAGAGACCCAGTACTTC. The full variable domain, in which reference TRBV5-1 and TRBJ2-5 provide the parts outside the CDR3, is KAGVTQTPRYLIKTRGQQVTLSCSPISGHRSVSWYQQTPGQGLQFLFEYFSETQRNKGNFPGRFSGRQFSNSRSEMNVSTLELGDSALYLCASSLTGQGETQYFGPGTRLLVL.

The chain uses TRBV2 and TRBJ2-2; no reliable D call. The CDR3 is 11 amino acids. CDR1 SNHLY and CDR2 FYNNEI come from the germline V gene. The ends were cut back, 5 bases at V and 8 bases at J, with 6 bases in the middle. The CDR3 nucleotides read TGTGCCAGCAGTTTGGTAGGGGAGCTGTTTTTT. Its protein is CASSLVGELFF.

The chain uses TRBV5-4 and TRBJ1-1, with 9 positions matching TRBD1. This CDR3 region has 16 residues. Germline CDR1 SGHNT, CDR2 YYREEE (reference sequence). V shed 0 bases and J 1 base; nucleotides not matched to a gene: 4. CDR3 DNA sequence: TGTGCCAGCAGCTTGGGAGGACAGGGGTGGAACACTGAAGCTTTCTTT. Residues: CASSLGGQGWNTEAFF.

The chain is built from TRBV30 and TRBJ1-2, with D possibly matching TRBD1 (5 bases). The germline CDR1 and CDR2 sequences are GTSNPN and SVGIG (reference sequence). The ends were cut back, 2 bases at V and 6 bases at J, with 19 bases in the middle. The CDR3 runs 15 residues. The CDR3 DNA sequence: TGTGCCTGGAGTACTACAGGTTGGGGGGATGATGGCTACACCTTC. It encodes CAWSTTGWGDDGYTF. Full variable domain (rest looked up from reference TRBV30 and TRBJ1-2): SQTIHQWPATLVQPVGSPLSLECTVEGTSNPNLYWYRQAAGRGLQLLFYSVGIGQISSEVPQNLSASRPQDRQFILSSKKLLLSDSGFYLCAWSTTGWGDDGYTFGSGTRLTVV.

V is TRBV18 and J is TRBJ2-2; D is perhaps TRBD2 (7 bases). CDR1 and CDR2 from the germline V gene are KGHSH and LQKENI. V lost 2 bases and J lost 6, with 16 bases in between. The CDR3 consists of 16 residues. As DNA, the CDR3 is TGTGCCAGCTCACCAGGCGGCGGGGGCACGGCCGGGGAGCTGTTTTTT. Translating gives CASSPGGGGTAGELFF.

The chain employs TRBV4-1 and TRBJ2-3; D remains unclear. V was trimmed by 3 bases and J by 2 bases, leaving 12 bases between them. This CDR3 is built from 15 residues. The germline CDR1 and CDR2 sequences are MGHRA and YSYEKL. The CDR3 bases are TGCGCCAGCAGCCAGGATCAGGATGACACAGATACGCAGTATTTT. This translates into CASSQDQDDTDTQYF.

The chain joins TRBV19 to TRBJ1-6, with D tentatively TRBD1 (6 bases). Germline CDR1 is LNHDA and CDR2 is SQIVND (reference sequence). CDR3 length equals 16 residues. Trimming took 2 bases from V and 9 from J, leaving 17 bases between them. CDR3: CASSIPSDRWGSPLHF. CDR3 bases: TGTGCCAGTAGTATACCCTCCGACAGGTGGGGTTCACCCCTCCACTTT.

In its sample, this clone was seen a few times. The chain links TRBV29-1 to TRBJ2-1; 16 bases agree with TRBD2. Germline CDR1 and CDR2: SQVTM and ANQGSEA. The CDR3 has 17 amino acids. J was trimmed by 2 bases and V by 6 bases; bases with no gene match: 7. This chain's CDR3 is CSVGGLAGGETYNEQFF. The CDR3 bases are TGCAGCGTCGGGGGACTAGCGGGGGGGGAGACCTACAATGAGCAGTTCTTC.

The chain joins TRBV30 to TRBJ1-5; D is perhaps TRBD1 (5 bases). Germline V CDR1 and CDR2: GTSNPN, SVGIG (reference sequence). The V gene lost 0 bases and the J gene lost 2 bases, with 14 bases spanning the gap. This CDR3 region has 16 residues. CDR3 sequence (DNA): TGTGCCTGGAGTGTACGGGCAGGGTTGGGCAATCAGCCCCAGCATTTT. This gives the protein CAWSVRAGLGNQPQHF.

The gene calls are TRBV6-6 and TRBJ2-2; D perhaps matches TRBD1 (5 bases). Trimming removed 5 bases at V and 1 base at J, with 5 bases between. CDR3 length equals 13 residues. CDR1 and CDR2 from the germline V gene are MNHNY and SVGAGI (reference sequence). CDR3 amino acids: CASSDRNTGELFF. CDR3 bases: TGTGCCAGCAGTGACAGGAACACCGGGGAGCTGTTTTTT.

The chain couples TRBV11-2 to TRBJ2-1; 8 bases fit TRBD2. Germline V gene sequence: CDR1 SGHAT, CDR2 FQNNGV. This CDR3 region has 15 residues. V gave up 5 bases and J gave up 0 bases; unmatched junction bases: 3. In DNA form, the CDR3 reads TGTGCCAGCAGCATTAGCGGGGACTCCTACAATGAGCAGTTCTTC. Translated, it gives CASSISGDSYNEQFF.

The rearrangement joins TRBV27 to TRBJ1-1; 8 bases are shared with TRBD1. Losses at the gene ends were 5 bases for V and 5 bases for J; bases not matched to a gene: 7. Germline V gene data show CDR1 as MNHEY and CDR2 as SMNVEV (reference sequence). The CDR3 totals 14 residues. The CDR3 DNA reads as TGTGCCAGCAGTCCGGCGGACAGGGTGACTGAAGCTTTCTTT. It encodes CASSPADRVTEAFF.

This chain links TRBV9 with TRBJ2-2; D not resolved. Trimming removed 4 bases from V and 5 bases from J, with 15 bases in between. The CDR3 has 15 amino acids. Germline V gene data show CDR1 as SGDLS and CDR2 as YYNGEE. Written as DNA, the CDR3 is TGTGCCAGCAGCCGAATGACGTCTTCGACCGGGGAGCTGTTTTTT. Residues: CASSRMTSSTGELFF.

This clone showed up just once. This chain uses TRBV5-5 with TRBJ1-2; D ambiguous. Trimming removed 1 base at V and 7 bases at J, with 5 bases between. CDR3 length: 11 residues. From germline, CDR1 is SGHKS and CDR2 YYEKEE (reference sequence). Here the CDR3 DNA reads TGTGCCAGCAGCTTGCGGCGTGGCTACACCTTC. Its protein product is CASSLRRGYTF. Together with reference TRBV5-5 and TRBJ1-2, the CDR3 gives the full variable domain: DAGVTQSPTHLIKTRGQQVTLRCSPISGHKSVSWYQQVLGQGPQFIFQYYEKEERGRGNFPDRFSARQFPNYSSELNVNALLLGDSALYLCASSLRRGYTFGSGTRLTVV.

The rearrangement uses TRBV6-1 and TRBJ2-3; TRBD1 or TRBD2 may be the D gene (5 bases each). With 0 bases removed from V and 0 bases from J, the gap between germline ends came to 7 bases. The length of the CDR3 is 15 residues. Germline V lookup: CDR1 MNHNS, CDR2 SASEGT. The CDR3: CASSEAGVSTDTQYF. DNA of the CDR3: TGTGCCAGCAGTGAAGCGGGGGTGAGCACAGATACGCAGTATTTT.

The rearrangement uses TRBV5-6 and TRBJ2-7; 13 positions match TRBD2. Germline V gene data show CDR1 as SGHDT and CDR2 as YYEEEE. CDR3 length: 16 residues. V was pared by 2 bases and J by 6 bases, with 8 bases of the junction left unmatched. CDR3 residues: CASSFRTSGRLGEQYF. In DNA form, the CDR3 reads TGTGCCAGCAGCTTTCGGACTAGCGGGAGACTAGGCGAGCAGTACTTC.

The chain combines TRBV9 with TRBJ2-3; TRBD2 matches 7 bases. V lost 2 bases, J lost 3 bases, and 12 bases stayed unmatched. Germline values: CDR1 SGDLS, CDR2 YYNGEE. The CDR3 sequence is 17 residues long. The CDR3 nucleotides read TGTGCCAGCAGCGTGGGCGTGGGCGGGGGAGGAACAGATACGCAGTATTTT. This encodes CASSVGVGGGGTDTQYF.

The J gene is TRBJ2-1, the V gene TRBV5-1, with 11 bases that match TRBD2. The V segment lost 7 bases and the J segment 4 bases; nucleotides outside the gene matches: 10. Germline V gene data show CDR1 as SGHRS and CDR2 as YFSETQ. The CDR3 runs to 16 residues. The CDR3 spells CASGLLAGVGYNEQFF. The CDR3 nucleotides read TGCGCCAGCGGATTACTAGCGGGAGTAGGTTACAATGAGCAGTTCTTC. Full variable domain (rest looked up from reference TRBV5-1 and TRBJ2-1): KAGVTQTPRYLIKTRGQQVTLSCSPISGHRSVSWYQQTPGQGLQFLFEYFSETQRNKGNFPGRFSGRQFSNSRSEMNVSTLELGDSALYLCASGLLAGVGYNEQFFGPGTRLTVL.

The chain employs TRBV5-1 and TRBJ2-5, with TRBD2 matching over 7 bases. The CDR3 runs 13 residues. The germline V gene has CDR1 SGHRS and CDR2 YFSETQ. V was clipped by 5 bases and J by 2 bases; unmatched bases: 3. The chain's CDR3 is CASSKAGQETQYF. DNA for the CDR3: TGCGCCAGCAGTAAAGCGGGACAAGAGACCCAGTACTTC.

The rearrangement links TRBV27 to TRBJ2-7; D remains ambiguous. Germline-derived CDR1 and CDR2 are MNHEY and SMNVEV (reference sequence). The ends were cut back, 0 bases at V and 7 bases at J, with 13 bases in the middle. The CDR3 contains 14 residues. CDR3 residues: CASSLSFSAKEQYF. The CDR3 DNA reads TGTGCCAGCAGTTTATCGTTTTCGGCTAAGGAGCAGTACTTC.

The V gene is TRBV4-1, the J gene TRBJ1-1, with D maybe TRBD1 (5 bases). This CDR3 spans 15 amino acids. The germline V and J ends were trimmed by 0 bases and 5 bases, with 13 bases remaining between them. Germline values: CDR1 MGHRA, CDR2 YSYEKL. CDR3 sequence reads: CASSQEGKGLTEAFF. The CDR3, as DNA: TGCGCCAGCAGCCAAGAAGGAAAGGGGTTGACTGAAGCTTTCTTT.

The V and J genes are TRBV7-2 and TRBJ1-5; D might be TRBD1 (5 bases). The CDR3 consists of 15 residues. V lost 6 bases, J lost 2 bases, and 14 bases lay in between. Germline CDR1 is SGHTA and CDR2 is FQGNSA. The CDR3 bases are TGTGCCAGCAGACCGCAGGGTAGGGGCAATCAGCCCCAGCATTTT. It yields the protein CASRPQGRGNQPQHF.

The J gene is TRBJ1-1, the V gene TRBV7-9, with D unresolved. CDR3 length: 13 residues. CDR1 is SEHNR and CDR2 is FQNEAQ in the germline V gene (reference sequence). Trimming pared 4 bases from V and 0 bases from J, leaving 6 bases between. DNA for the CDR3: TGTGCCAGCAGCTCCACGGTGAACACTGAAGCTTTCTTT. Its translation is CASSSTVNTEAFF.

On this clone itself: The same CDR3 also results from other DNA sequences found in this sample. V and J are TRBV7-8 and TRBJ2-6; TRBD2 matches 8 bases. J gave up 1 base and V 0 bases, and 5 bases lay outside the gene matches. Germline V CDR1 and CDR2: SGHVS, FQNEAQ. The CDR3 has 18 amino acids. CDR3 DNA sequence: TGTGCCAGCAGCTTAGCGGGACTAGATTTTTCTGGGGCCAACGTCCTGACTTTC. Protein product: CASSLAGLDFSGANVLTF.

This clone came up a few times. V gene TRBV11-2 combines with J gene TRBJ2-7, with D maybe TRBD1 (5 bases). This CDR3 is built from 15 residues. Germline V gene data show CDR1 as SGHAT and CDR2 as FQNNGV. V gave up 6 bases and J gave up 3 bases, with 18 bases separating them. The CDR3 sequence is CASSPTNRNLYEQYF. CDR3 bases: TGTGCCAGCAGTCCGACAAACAGGAACCTCTACGAGCAGTACTTC.

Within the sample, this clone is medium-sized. CDR3 nucleotide sequence: TGCGCCAGCAGCTTGGGACTAGGAAGTTACGAGCAGTACTTC. Translating gives CASSLGLGSYEQYF. This sequence joins TRBV4-1 and TRBJ2-7; 8 nucleotides agree with TRBD2. The trim removed 5 bases at V and 4 bases at J, leaving 7 bases unmatched. Germline assignment: CDR1 MGHRA and CDR2 YSYEKL. The CDR3 spans 14 residues.

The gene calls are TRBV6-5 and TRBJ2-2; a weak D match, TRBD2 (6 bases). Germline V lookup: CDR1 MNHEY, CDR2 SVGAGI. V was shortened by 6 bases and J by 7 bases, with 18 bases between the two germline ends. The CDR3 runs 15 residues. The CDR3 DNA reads TGTGCCAGCAGGCAATCGACTAGTTCTGACGGGGAGCTGTTTTTT. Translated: CASRQSTSSDGELFF.

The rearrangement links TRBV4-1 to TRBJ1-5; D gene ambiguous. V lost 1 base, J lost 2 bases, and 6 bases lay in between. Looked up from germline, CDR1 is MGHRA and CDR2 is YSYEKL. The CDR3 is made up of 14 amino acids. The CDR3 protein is CASSQVTGNQPQHF. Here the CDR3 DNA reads TGCGCCAGCAGCCAAGTGACTGGCAATCAGCCCCAGCATTTT.

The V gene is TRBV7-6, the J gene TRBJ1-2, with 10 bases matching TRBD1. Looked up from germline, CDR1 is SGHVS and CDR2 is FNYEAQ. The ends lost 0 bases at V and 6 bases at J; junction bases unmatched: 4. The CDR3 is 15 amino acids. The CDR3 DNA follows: TGTGCCAGCAGCTTAGCAGGGGACAGGGGAGATGGCTACACCTTC. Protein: CASSLAGDRGDGYTF.

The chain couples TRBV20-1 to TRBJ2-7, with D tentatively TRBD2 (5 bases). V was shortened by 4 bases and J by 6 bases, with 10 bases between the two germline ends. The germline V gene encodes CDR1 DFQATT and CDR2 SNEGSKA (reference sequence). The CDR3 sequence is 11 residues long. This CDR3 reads CSATGDREQYF. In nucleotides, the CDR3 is TGCAGTGCTACCGGGGATCGCGAGCAGTACTTC.

CDR3 region: CASSSNRDTGYEQYF. The CDR3 DNA is TGTGCCAGCAGTTCCAACCGGGACACCGGCTACGAGCAGTACTTC. This sequence joins TRBV6-6 and TRBJ2-7; a weak D match, TRBD1 (6 bases). This CDR3 contains 15 residues. The V gene's germline CDR1 is MNHNY and CDR2 SVGAGI (reference sequence). The germline V and J ends were trimmed by 4 bases and 3 bases, with 16 bases remaining between them.

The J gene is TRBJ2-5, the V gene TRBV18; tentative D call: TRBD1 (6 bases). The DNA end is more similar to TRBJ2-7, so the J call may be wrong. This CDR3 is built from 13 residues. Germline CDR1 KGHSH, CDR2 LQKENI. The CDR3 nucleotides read TGTGCCAGCTCATCTTGGACAGCCTACGAGCAGTACTTC. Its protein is CASSSWTAYEQYF.